This T cell receptor beta chain stems from a study of blood T cell repertoires in COVID-19. The wider study: The United States, Italy and Spain supplied acute and convalescent COVID-19 samples. Nucleic acid was either cDNA or gDNA, and it came from T cells, B-cell-depleted T cells, or PBMCs.

Enrolment of Seattle patients took place during active infection, and they were followed longitudinally. V lost 8 bases to trimming and J lost 4 bases; unmatched junction nucleotides: 5. Germline V gene lookup returns CDR1 MDHEN and CDR2 SYDVKM. The CDR3 length is 13 residues. Under the authors' procedure: Estimates of nucleated cell counts were drawn from the amplification of reference gene primers. Measured with immunoSEQ multiplex PCR; TCRdb has only the in-frame clones, and not every one. V and J calls and clone size come straight from that table; D and trimming were deduced from the DNA. This sample has around 150,000 clones, with around 83% found just once.

The sequencing input was peripheral blood. V usage is TRBV28 and J usage is TRBJ1-5; 7 nucleotides line up with TRBD1. The source is a woman aged 55 to 70 with COVID-19, enrolled during active disease. This CDR3 reads CASRDSQNQPQHF. The CDR3 nucleotides are TGTGCCAGCCGGGACAGCCAGAATCAGCCCCAGCATTTT. The full variable domain, rest sourced from reference TRBV28 and TRBJ1-5, is DVKVTQSSRYLVKRTGEKVFLECVQDMDHENMFWYRQDPGLGLRLIYFSYDVKMKEKGDIPEGYSVSREKKERFSLILESASTNQTSMYLCASRDSQNQPQHFGDGTRLSIL.